The present entry profiles one T cell receptor (beta chain) with its context. The germline V and J ends were trimmed by 6 bases and 5 bases, with 11 bases remaining between them. Germline V gene data show CDR1 as SQVTM and CDR2 as ANQGSEA. The CDR3 spans 12 residues. Sequencing was performed with immunoSEQ multiplex PCR; in TCRdb, only in-frame clones are kept and a portion is missing. The sample comprises about 110,000 clones, 85% of which are singletons, and over 1.2% rests with the top ten. The sample belongs to a study of blood T cell repertoires in COVID-19. V gene TRBV29-1 combines with J gene TRBJ1-3; D might be TRBD1 (5 bases). This receptor was identified in a man aged 35-49 years with acute or convalescent COVID-19. The sequenced material came from peripheral blood. The CDR3 DNA reads TGCAGCGTCTCGGACACAAGAAACACCATATATTTT. Amino acid sequence: CSVSDTRNTIYF. Complete variable domain (other parts from reference TRBV29-1 and TRBJ1-3): SAVISQKPSRDICQRGTSLTIQCQVDSQVTMMFWYRQQPGQSLTLIATANQGSEATYESGFVIDKFPISRPNLTFSTLTVSNMSPEDSSIYLCSVSDTRNTIYFGEGSWLTVV.